This T cell receptor (beta chain) was profiled in a study of CD8 T cells in Susac syndrome. The CDR3 runs 15 residues. V was pared by 5 bases and J by 4 bases, with 7 bases of the junction left unmatched. The germline gives CDR1 SEHNR, CDR2 FQNEAQ (reference sequence). RNA totalling roughly 0.5 to 1 ug underwent reverse transcription with random hexamers. Across 54 Vbeta and 13 Jbeta, TCR beta CDR3 was amplified with immunoSEQ multiplex PCR. TCRdb fed the immunoSEQ multiplex PCR reads into MiXCR, producing one record per CDR3 protein. The sample yields fewer than 150,000 distinct CDR3 sequences, around 94% seen once. CD8+ and CD4+ T cells from blood underwent TCR beta sequencing. Healthy donors constituted the controls, which were matched for age and sex. Negative magnetic isolation gave CD8+ and CD4+ cells; FACS enriched CD8+ TEMRA.

V is TRBV7-9 and J is TRBJ1-1; 10 bases fit TRBD1. Material: CD8+ T cells from PBMCs. The TCR was taken from a human donor in good health. The CDR3 is CASSAGTGAATEAFF. CDR3 sequence (DNA): TGTGCCAGCAGCGCCGGGACAGGGGCCGCCACTGAAGCTTTCTTT.